This TCR beta chain came from a study of beta chain features in type 1 diabetes. Study-level points and caveats: Type 1 diabetes patients had fewer VDJ junction insertions and more deletions.

Sequenced material consisted of expressed TCRB transcripts (all of the isolated RNA was reverse transcribed). The data were produced by immunoSEQ multiplex PCR, yet TCRdb's version contains in-frame clones alone and is incomplete. Of over 700,000 clones in the sample, around a sixth were seen once. To note about this clone: Its cognate antigen is unknown.

Germline V gives CDR1 ENHRY, CDR2 SYGVKD. Trimming shortened V by 10 bases and J by 4 bases, and 17 bases separated the two germline ends. The CDR3 is 14 amino acids. This TCR was sampled from a woman younger than 35 in good health. The chain has TRBV10-3 and TRBJ2-1; either TRBD1 or TRBD2 may supply D (5 bases each). The specimen sequenced was naive CD4+ T cells from blood. CDR3 sequence (DNA): TGTGCCACCGGCACCGGGACCAAATACAATGAGCAGTTCTTC. Its translation: CATGTGTKYNEQFF.